These T cell receptor beta chains were read from a single sample in a study of sequential checkpoint blockade in melanoma. This table comes from immunoSEQ multiplex PCR, and its TCRdb copy is limited to in-frame clones, with some not included. The sample contains around 35,000 clones, over 30% of which appear only once. The sample was tumor tissue (inferred from file names), taken from a patient given nivolumab and ipilimumab in sequence. All receptors come from a human donor with melanoma. CDR3s include the opening cysteine and the closing phenylalanine or tryptophan. The order of the fields is V gene, J gene, clone size, D gene, CDR3 protein, CDR3 DNA. D genes are given only for firm matches. Not every row has a clone size; where given, it reads once, few, many or a size class.

v_gene: TRBV30; j_gene: TRBJ2-7; abundance: NA; d_gene: NA; CDR3aa: CAFTRGRDEQYF; CDR3nt: TGTGCCTTTACCCGGGGGCGGGACGAGCAGTACTTC
v_gene: TRBV6-8; j_gene: TRBJ1-5; abundance: few; d_gene: TRBD1; CDR3aa: CASSDAWTGGSQPQHF; CDR3nt: TGTGCCAGCAGTGACGCCTGGACAGGGGGCAGTCAGCCCCAGCATTTT
v_gene: TRBV10-2; j_gene: TRBJ2-3; abundance: few; d_gene: TRBD1; CDR3aa: CASSENRGHADTQYF; CDR3nt: TGCGCCAGCAGTGAGAATAGGGGGCACGCAGATACGCAGTATTTT
v_gene: TRBV5-1; j_gene: TRBJ2-7; abundance: NA; d_gene: TRBD2; CDR3aa: CASSTSGSSYEQYF; CDR3nt: TGCGCCAGCAGCACGAGCGGGAGCTCCTACGAGCAGTACTTC
v_gene: TRBV11-3; j_gene: TRBJ1-3; abundance: few; d_gene: NA; CDR3aa: CASSPGLDYYSGNTIYF; CDR3nt: TGTGCCAGCAGCCCGGGACTTGATTATTACTCTGGAAACACCATATATTTT
v_gene: TRBV5-1; j_gene: TRBJ2-5; abundance: NA; d_gene: NA; CDR3aa: CASSLAGTDQETQYF; CDR3nt: TGCGCCAGCAGCTTGGCCGGGACTGACCAAGAGACCCAGTACTTC
v_gene: TRBV6-8; j_gene: TRBJ1-5; abundance: few; d_gene: TRBD1; CDR3aa: CASSSPDRGHQPQHF; CDR3nt: TGTGCCAGCAGTTCACCAGACAGGGGCCATCAGCCCCAGCATTTT
v_gene: TRBV5-1; j_gene: TRBJ2-1; abundance: NA; d_gene: NA; CDR3aa: CASSLQLPSLGYNEQFF; CDR3nt: TGCGCCAGCAGCCTTCAGTTACCATCCCTTGGTTACAATGAGCAGTTCTTC
v_gene: TRBV18; j_gene: TRBJ2-7; abundance: few; d_gene: TRBD1; CDR3aa: CASSRDRNSYEQYF; CDR3nt: TGTGCCAGCTCACGGGACAGGAACTCCTACGAGCAGTACTTC
v_gene: TRBV7-1; j_gene: TRBJ2-5; abundance: NA; d_gene: NA; CDR3aa: CASSLGQGETQYF; CDR3nt: TGTGCCAGCAGTTTAGGGCAGGGAGAGACCCAGTACTTC
v_gene: TRBV19; j_gene: TRBJ1-1; abundance: NA; d_gene: TRBD1; CDR3aa: CASSPRTGRTEAFF; CDR3nt: TGTGCCAGTAGCCCCAGGACAGGGAGGACTGAAGCTTTCTTT
v_gene: TRBV11-3; j_gene: TRBJ2-1; abundance: few; d_gene: TRBD2; CDR3aa: CASSRYSGGPDNEQFF; CDR3nt: TGTGCCAGCAGCCGATATAGCGGGGGGCCCGACAATGAGCAGTTCTTC
v_gene: TRBV11-3; j_gene: TRBJ2-2; abundance: few; d_gene: TRBD1; CDR3aa: CASSLEGRGPTGELFF; CDR3nt: TGTGCCAGCAGCTTAGAAGGCAGGGGGCCTACCGGGGAGCTGTTTTTT
v_gene: TRBV7-7; j_gene: TRBJ2-5; abundance: many; d_gene: NA; CDR3aa: CASSPPGRGETQYF; CDR3nt: TGTGCCAGCAGCCCACCTGGGCGTGGCGAGACCCAGTACTTC
v_gene: TRBV29-1; j_gene: TRBJ2-4; abundance: NA; d_gene: NA; CDR3aa: CSGRGQAKNIQYF; CDR3nt: TGCAGCGGCCGAGGGCAGGCCAAAAACATTCAGTACTTC
v_gene: TRBV6-8; j_gene: TRBJ2-7; abundance: few; d_gene: NA; CDR3aa: CASSYSVGSSYEQYF; CDR3nt: TGTGCCAGCAGTTACTCGGTTGGGTCTTCCTACGAGCAGTACTTC
v_gene: TRBV11-1; j_gene: TRBJ2-3; abundance: NA; d_gene: TRBD2; CDR3aa: CASSLEGLVIDTQYF; CDR3nt: TGTGCCAGCAGCTTGGAAGGACTAGTCATAGATACGCAGTATTTT
v_gene: TRBV4-1; j_gene: TRBJ2-3; abundance: few; d_gene: NA; CDR3aa: CASSKEGKGTDTQYF; CDR3nt: TGCGCCAGCAGCAAAGAAGGGAAAGGGACAGATACGCAGTATTTT
v_gene: TRBV7-7; j_gene: TRBJ2-1; abundance: many; d_gene: TRBD2; CDR3aa: CASSYREAYNEQFF; CDR3nt: TGTGCCAGCAGCTACCGGGAGGCCTACAATGAGCAGTTCTTC
v_gene: TRBV6-8; j_gene: TRBJ2-7; abundance: many; d_gene: NA; CDR3aa: CASSYRSSYEQYF; CDR3nt: TGTGCCAGCAGTTACAGGAGCTCCTACGAGCAGTACTTC
v_gene: TRBV6-8; j_gene: TRBJ2-7; abundance: few; d_gene: NA; CDR3aa: CAISGEARGSSSYEQYF; CDR3nt: TGTGCCATCAGTGGGGAGGCGAGGGGTTCGAGCTCCTACGAGCAGTACTTC
v_gene: TRBV6-8; j_gene: TRBJ1-2; abundance: many; d_gene: NA; CDR3aa: CASSYSAVISNYGYTF; CDR3nt: TGTGCCAGCAGTTACTCTGCAGTAATTTCTAACTATGGCTACACCTTC
v_gene: TRBV7-4; j_gene: TRBJ2-5; abundance: few; d_gene: NA; CDR3aa: CASSLYYRETQYF; CDR3nt: TGTGCCAGCAGCTTATACTACCGAGAGACCCAGTACTTC
v_gene: TRBV11-3; j_gene: TRBJ2-5; abundance: few; d_gene: TRBD2; CDR3aa: CASSKLAGAQETQYF; CDR3nt: TGTGCCAGCAGCAAGCTAGCGGGGGCCCAAGAGACCCAGTACTTC
v_gene: TRBV12-5; j_gene: TRBJ2-7; abundance: NA; d_gene: TRBD1; CDR3aa: CASGHRQGWYF; CDR3nt: TGTGCTAGTGGTCACCGACAGGGGTGGTACTTC
v_gene: TRBV19; j_gene: TRBJ2-2; abundance: NA; d_gene: TRBD1; CDR3aa: CASKGQGDPNTGELFF; CDR3nt: TGTGCCAGTAAGGGGCAGGGGGACCCGAACACCGGGGAGCTGTTTTTT
v_gene: TRBV6-8; j_gene: TRBJ2-1; abundance: few; d_gene: NA; CDR3aa: CASSYAGSSYNEQFF; CDR3nt: TGTGCCAGCAGTTACGCGGGTAGCTCCTACAATGAGCAGTTCTTC
v_gene: TRBV6-8; j_gene: TRBJ1-2; abundance: NA; d_gene: TRBD1; CDR3aa: CASSRWTGIDYGYTF; CDR3nt: TGTGCCAGCAGTCGATGGACAGGGATTGACTATGGCTACACCTTC
v_gene: TRBV11-3; j_gene: TRBJ2-1; abundance: NA; d_gene: TRBD2; CDR3aa: CASSRAGGSFNEQFF; CDR3nt: TGTGCCAGCAGTCGGGCGGGAGGGAGTTTCAATGAGCAGTTCTTC
v_gene: TRBV18; j_gene: TRBJ2-7; abundance: NA; d_gene: NA; CDR3aa: CASSPESRAYEQYF; CDR3nt: TGTGCCAGCTCACCTGAATCCCGGGCCTACGAGCAGTACTTC
v_gene: TRBV28; j_gene: TRBJ2-7; abundance: NA; d_gene: TRBD2; CDR3aa: CASRRWTGTSGTYEQYF; CDR3nt: TGTGCCAGCAGGCGCTGGACAGGGACTAGCGGCACCTACGAGCAGTACTTC
v_gene: TRBV29-1; j_gene: TRBJ2-1; abundance: NA; d_gene: TRBD2; CDR3aa: CSAPGLAGSRSYNEQFF; CDR3nt: TGCAGCGCGCCGGGACTAGCGGGATCCCGCTCCTACAATGAGCAGTTCTTC
v_gene: TRBV19; j_gene: TRBJ2-1; abundance: once; d_gene: TRBD1; CDR3aa: CASSIPGTGRIYEQFF; CDR3nt: TGTGCCAGTAGTATCCCCGGGACAGGGAGGATCTATGAGCAGTTCTTC
v_gene: TRBV1; j_gene: TRBJ2-1; abundance: NA; d_gene: NA; CDR3aa: CASSGGGADPYNEQFF; CDR3nt: TGCGCCAGCAGCGGCGGGGGGGCGGATCCCTACAATGAGCAGTTCTTC
v_gene: TRBV7-7; j_gene: TRBJ1-2; abundance: few; d_gene: NA; CDR3aa: CASSKGDVWLGGYTF; CDR3nt: TGTGCCAGCAGCAAAGGGGACGTTTGGTTGGGCGGCTACACCTTC
v_gene: TRBV29-1; j_gene: TRBJ1-5; abundance: few; d_gene: NA; CDR3aa: CSVAQATGGPQHF; CDR3nt: TGCAGCGTCGCCCAGGCGACCGGGGGGCCCCAGCATTTT
v_gene: TRBV6-8; j_gene: TRBJ1-2; abundance: few; d_gene: NA; CDR3aa: CASSYSKGDNYGYTF; CDR3nt: TGTGCCAGCAGTTACAGTAAGGGGGATAACTATGGCTACACCTTC
v_gene: TRBV5-1; j_gene: TRBJ2-2; abundance: NA; d_gene: NA; CDR3aa: CASSLTDPLLNTGELFF; CDR3nt: TGCGCCAGCAGCTTAACAGACCCCCTATTGAACACCGGGGAGCTGTTTTTT
v_gene: TRBV11-3; j_gene: TRBJ2-1; abundance: NA; d_gene: NA; CDR3aa: CASSWAGKGYNEQFF; CDR3nt: TGTGCCAGCAGCTGGGCAGGGAAAGGATACAATGAGCAGTTCTTC
v_gene: TRBV4-1; j_gene: TRBJ2-7; abundance: many; d_gene: NA; CDR3aa: CASSRATSSQPYEQYF; CDR3nt: TGCGCCAGCAGCCGTGCGACAAGTTCTCAACCCTACGAGCAGTACTTC
v_gene: TRBV6-8; j_gene: TRBJ2-5; abundance: NA; d_gene: NA; CDR3aa: CASIMGGGNKAYF; CDR3nt: TGTGCCAGCATCATGGGGGGGGGCAACAAGGCGTACTTC
v_gene: TRBV19; j_gene: TRBJ2-2; abundance: NA; d_gene: TRBD1; CDR3aa: CASSNDRENTGELFF; CDR3nt: TGTGCCAGTAGTAACGACAGGGAAAACACCGGGGAGCTGTTTTTT
v_gene: TRBV6-8; j_gene: TRBJ2-7; abundance: NA; d_gene: NA; CDR3aa: CASSYGIGSSYEQYF; CDR3nt: TGTGCCAGCAGTTACGGGATTGGCAGCTCCTACGAGCAGTACTTC
v_gene: TRBV19; j_gene: TRBJ1-4; abundance: NA; d_gene: NA; CDR3aa: CASSETSGTHNEKLFF; CDR3nt: TGTGCCAGTAGTGAAACCTCCGGGACCCATAATGAAAAACTGTTTTTT
v_gene: TRBV7-6; j_gene: TRBJ2-7; abundance: few; d_gene: NA; CDR3aa: CASSRQGNSYEQYF; CDR3nt: TGTGCCAGCAGCCGACAAGGAAACTCCTACGAGCAGTACTTC
v_gene: TRBV7-1; j_gene: TRBJ2-1; abundance: few; d_gene: NA; CDR3aa: CASSFSVGNEQFF; CDR3nt: TGTGCCAGCAGCTTCAGTGTGGGGAATGAGCAGTTCTTC
v_gene: TRBV18; j_gene: TRBJ1-5; abundance: NA; d_gene: NA; CDR3aa: CASSWGVPESNQPQHF; CDR3nt: TGTGCCAGCTCGTGGGGGGTGCCGGAGAGCAATCAGCCCCAGCATTTT